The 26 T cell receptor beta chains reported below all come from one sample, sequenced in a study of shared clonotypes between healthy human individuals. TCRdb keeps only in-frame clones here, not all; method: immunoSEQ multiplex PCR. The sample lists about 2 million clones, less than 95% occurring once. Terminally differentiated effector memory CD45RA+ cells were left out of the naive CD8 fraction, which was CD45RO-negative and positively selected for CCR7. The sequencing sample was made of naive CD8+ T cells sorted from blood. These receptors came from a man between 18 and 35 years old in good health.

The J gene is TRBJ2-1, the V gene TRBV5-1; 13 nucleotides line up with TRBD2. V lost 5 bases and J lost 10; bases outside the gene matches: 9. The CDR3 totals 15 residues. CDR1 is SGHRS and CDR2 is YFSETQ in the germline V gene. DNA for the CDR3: TGCGCCAGCAGGACCGGGACTAGCGGGGTTGAGGAGCAGTTCTTC. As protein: CASRTGTSGVEEQFF. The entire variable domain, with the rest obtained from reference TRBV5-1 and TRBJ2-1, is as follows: KAGVTQTPRYLIKTRGQQVTLSCSPISGHRSVSWYQQTPGQGLQFLFEYFSETQRNKGNFPGRFSGRQFSNSRSEMNVSTLELGDSALYLCASRTGTSGVEEQFFGPGTRLTVL.

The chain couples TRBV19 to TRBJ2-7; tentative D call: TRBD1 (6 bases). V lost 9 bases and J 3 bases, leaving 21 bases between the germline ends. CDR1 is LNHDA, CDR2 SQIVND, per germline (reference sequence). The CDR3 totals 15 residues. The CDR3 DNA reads TGTGCCAGCCGCTGGACAGACCTGACCGACTACGAGCAGTACTTC. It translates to CASRWTDLTDYEQYF.

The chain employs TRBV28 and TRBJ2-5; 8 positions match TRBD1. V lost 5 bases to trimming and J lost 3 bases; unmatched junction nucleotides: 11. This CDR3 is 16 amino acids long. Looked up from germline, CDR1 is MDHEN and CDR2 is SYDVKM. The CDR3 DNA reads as TGTGCCAGCAGTGTCACCCAGACAGGGGCAAAAGAGACCCAGTACTTC. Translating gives CASSVTQTGAKETQYF. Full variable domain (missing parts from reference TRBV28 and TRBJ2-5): DVKVTQSSRYLVKRTGEKVFLECVQDMDHENMFWYRQDPGLGLRLIYFSYDVKMKEKGDIPEGYSVSREKKERFSLILESASTNQTSMYLCASSVTQTGAKETQYFGPGTRLLVL.

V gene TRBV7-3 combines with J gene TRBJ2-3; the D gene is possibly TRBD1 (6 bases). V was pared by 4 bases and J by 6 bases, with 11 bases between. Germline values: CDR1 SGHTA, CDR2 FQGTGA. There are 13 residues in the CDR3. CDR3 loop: CASSSGDWDTQYF. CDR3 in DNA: TGTGCCAGCAGCTCAGGGGATTGGGATACGCAGTATTTT.

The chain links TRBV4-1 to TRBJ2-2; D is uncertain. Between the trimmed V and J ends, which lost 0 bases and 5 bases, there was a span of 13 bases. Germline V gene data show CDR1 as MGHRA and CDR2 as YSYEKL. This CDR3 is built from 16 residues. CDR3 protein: CASSQDPQAWTGELFF. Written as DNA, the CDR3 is TGCGCCAGCAGCCAAGATCCCCAGGCTTGGACCGGGGAGCTGTTTTTT.

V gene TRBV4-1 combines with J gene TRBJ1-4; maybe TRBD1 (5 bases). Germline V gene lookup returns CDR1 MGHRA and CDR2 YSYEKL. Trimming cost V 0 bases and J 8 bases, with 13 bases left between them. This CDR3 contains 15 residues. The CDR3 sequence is CASSQDREGDEKLFF. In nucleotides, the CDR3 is TGCGCCAGCAGCCAAGATCGAGAAGGGGACGAAAAACTGTTTTTT.

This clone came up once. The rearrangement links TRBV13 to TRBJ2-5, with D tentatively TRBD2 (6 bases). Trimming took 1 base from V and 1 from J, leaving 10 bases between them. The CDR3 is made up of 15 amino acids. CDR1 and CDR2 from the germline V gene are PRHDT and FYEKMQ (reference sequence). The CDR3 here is CASSLEGSGQETQYF. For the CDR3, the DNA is TGTGCCAGCAGCTTAGAAGGTAGCGGCCAAGAGACCCAGTACTTC.

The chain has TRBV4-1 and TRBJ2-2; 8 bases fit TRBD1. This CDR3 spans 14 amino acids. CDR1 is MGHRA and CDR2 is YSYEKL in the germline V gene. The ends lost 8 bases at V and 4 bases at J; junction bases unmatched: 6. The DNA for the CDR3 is TGCGCCAGCTCGGCCAGGGGGCGCACCGGGGAGCTGTTTTTT. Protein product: CASSARGRTGELFF.

Here the CDR3 reads CASSLGGQGFYEQYF. The CDR3, as DNA: TGCGCCAGCAGCTTGGGAGGACAGGGATTCTACGAGCAGTACTTC. The rearrangement uses TRBV5-1 and TRBJ2-7; TRBD1 agrees at 8 bases. The germline V gene has CDR1 SGHRS and CDR2 YFSETQ. The V segment lost 0 bases and the J segment 3 bases; nucleotides outside the gene matches: 5. This CDR3 contains 15 residues.

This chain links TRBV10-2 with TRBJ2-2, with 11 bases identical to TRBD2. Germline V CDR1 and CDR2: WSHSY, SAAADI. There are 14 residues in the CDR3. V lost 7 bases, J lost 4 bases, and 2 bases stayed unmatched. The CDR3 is CASTLAGGTGELFF. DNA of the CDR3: TGCGCCAGCACCCTAGCGGGGGGCACCGGGGAGCTGTTTTTT.

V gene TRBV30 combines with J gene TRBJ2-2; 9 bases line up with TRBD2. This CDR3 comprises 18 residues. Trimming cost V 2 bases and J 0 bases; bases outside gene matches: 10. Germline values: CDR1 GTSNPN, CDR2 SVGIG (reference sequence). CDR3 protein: CAWSLAGVALANTGELFF. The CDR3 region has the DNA TGTGCCTGGAGTTTAGCGGGAGTGGCCCTGGCGAACACCGGGGAGCTGTTTTTT.

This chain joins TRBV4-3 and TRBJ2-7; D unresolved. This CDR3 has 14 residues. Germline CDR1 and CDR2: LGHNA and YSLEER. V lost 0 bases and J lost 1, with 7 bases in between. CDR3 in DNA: TGCGCCAGCAGCCAAGATTCGGATTCCTACGAGCAGTACTTC. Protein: CASSQDSDSYEQYF.

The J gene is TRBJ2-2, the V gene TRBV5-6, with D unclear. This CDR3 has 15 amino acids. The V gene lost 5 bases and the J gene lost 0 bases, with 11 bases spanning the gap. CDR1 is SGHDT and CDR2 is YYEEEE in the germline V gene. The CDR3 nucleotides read TGTGCCAGCAGTTATGACATAACGAACACCGGGGAGCTGTTTTTT. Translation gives CASSYDITNTGELFF. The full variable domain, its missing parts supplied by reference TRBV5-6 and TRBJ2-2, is DAGVTQSPTHLIKTRGQQVTLRCSPKSGHDTVSWYQQALGQGPQFIFQYYEEEERQRGNFPDRFSGHQFPNYSSELNVNALLLGDSALYLCASSYDITNTGELFFGEGSRLTVL.

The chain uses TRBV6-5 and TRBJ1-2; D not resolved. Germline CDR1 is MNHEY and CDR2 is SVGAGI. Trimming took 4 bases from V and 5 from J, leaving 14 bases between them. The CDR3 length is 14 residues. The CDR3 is CASSSDPDRYGYTF. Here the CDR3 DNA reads TGTGCCAGCAGTTCCGACCCGGACCGATATGGCTACACCTTC.

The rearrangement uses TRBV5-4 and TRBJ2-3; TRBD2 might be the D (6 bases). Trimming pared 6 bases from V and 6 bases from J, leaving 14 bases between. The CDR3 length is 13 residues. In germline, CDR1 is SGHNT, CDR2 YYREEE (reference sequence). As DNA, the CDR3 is TGTGCCAGCAATTGGCGGGGCGGTGATACGCAGTATTTT. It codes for CASNWRGGDTQYF.

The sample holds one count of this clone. Written as DNA, the CDR3 is TGTGCCAGCAGCTTTGACGGGGGGGCTGGATTGGATACGCAGTATTTT. The encoded protein is CASSFDGGAGLDTQYF. The chain recombines TRBV5-4 with TRBJ2-3, with TRBD2 identical over 8 bases. The CDR3 is 16 amino acids. The V gene's germline CDR1 is SGHNT and CDR2 YYREEE (reference sequence). The V and J ends lost 2 bases and 6 bases, in that order; junction bases with no gene match: 11.

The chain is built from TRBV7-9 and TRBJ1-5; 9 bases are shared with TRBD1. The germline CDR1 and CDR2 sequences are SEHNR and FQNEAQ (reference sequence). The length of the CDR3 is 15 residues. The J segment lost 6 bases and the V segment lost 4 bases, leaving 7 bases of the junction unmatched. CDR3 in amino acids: CASSWGQGGIQPQHF. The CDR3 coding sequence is TGTGCCAGCAGCTGGGGACAGGGAGGGATTCAGCCCCAGCATTTT.

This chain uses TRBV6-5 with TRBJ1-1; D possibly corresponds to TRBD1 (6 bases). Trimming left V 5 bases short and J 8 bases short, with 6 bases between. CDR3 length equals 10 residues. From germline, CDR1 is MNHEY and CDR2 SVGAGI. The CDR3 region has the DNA TGTGCCAGCAGTGGACAGGAAGCTTTCTTT. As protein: CASSGQEAFF.

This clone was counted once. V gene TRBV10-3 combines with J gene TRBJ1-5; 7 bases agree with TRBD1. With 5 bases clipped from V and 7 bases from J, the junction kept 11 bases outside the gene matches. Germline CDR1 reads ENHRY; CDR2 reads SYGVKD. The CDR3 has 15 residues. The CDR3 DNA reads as TGTGCCATCAGTAATGACAGGGAGGGTGGACAGCCCCAGCATTTT. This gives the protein CAISNDREGGQPQHF.

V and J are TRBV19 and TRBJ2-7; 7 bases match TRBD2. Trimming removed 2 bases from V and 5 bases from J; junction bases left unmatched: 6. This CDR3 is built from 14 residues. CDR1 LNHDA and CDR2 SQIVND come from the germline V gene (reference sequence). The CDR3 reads CASSILGGSDEQYF. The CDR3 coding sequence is TGTGCCAGTAGTATATTGGGAGGGTCCGACGAGCAGTACTTC. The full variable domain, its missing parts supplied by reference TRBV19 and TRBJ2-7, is DGGITQSPKYLFRKEGQNVTLSCEQNLNHDAMYWYRQDPGQGLRLIYYSQIVNDFQKGDIAEGYSVSREKKESFPLTVTSAQKNPTAFYLCASSILGGSDEQYFGPGTRLTVT.

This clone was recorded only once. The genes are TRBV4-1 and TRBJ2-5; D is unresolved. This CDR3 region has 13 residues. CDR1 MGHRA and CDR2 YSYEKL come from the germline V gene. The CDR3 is CASATPREETQYF. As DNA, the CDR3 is TGCGCTTCCGCCACTCCAAGGGAAGAGACCCAGTACTTC.

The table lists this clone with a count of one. The CDR3, as DNA: TGTGCCAGATTCTTTACAGAGAACTATGGCTACACCTTC. Translation gives CARFFTENYGYTF. The rearrangement links TRBV6-4 to TRBJ1-2; D unresolved. Germline V gene sequence: CDR1 MRHNA, CDR2 SNTAGT. Between the trimmed V and J ends, which lost 9 bases and 2 bases, there was a span of 13 bases. There are 13 residues in the CDR3.

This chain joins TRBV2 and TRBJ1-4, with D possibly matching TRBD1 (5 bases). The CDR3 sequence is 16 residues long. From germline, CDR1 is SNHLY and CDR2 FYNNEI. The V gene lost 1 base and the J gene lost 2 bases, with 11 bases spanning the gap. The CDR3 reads CASSEVRGLTNEKLFF. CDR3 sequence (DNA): TGTGCCAGCAGTGAAGTTAGGGGACTGACTAATGAAAAACTGTTTTTT.

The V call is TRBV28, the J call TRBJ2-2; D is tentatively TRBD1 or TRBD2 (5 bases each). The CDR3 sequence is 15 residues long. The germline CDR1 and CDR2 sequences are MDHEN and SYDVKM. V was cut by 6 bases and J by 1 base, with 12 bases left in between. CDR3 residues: CASRPGLLNTGELFF. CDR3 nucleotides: TGTGCCAGCAGACCGGGGCTCCTGAACACCGGGGAGCTGTTTTTT.

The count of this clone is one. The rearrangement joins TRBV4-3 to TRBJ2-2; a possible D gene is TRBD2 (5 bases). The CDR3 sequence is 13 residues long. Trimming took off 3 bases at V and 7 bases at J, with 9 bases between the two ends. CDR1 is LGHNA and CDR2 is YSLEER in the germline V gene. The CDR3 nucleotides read TGCGCCAGCAGCCACCTCGAGGGCGGGGAGCTGTTTTTT. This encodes CASSHLEGGELFF.

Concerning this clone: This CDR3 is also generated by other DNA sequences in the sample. CDR3 sequence (DNA): TGTGCCAGCAGTACAGGGGCAGGGTACGAGCAGTACTTC. It specifies CASSTGAGYEQYF. This sequence joins TRBV27 and TRBJ2-7, with TRBD1 matching 7 bases. Losses at the gene ends were 5 bases for V and 4 bases for J; bases not matched to a gene: 5. The CDR3 totals 13 residues. From germline, CDR1 is MNHEY and CDR2 SMNVEV (reference sequence).